Listed here are 27 T cell receptor beta chains from one sample, sequenced in a study of cytomegalovirus exposure and HLA in healthy donors. It was with 60 Vbeta and 13 Jbeta primers that the PCR ran. Produced via immunoSEQ multiplex PCR; TCRdb's table is partial and in-frame only. The sample has about 210,000 clones, 60% to 80% seen once. Source material: PBMCs. The receptor set was obtained from a male donor in good health and CMV-seronegative.

This clone was seen more than once but under ten times. The chain combines TRBV6-1 with TRBJ2-5; 7 bases are shared with TRBD2. Germline CDR1 and CDR2: MNHNS and SASEGT. J lost 5 bases, V lost 9 bases, and 12 bases had no gene match. The CDR3 has 14 amino acids. The DNA for the CDR3 is TGTGCCAGTCAGCGGGGAGGGCCCGGGGAGACCCAGTACTTC. As protein: CASQRGGPGETQYF.

This CDR3 reads CASSQAGRSYEQYF. The DNA for the CDR3 is TGTGCCAGCAGCCAGGCCGGGAGGTCCTACGAGCAGTACTTC. The rearrangement joins TRBV14 to TRBJ2-7; 7 nucleotides line up with TRBD2. V gave up 3 bases and J gave up 1 base; unmatched junction bases: 3. CDR1 SGHDN and CDR2 FVKESK come from the germline V gene. The CDR3 has 14 amino acids. Full variable domain (rest looked up from reference TRBV14 and TRBJ2-7): EAGVTQFPSHSVIEKGQTVTLRCDPISGHDNLYWYRRVMGKEIKFLLHFVKESKQDESGMPNNRFLAERTGGTYSTLKVQPAELEDSGVYFCASSQAGRSYEQYFGPGTRLTVT.

This clone was picked up one time. The V call is TRBV7-2, the J call TRBJ2-1, with 8 bases aligning to TRBD1. The CDR3 runs 15 residues. V shed 5 bases, J shed 5 bases, and the junction held 8 bases outside the gene matches. Germline CDR1 is SGHTA and CDR2 is FQGNSA. CDR3 in DNA: TGTGCCAGCAGCCCGGACAGGGCGTTGAACAATGAGCAGTTCTTC. Protein product: CASSPDRALNNEQFF.

J is TRBJ2-7 and V is TRBV27; TRBD1 matches 7 bases. After removal of 1 base from V and 3 bases from J, the junction contained 6 bases not matched to a gene. There are 15 residues in the CDR3. CDR1 and CDR2 (germline): MNHEY, SMNVEV (reference sequence). For the CDR3, the DNA is TGTGCCAGCAGTTTATACGGGACAGAAGGCTACGAGCAGTACTTC. Translating it yields CASSLYGTEGYEQYF.

The gene calls are TRBV7-9 and TRBJ2-3; D is unresolved. The germline V and J ends were trimmed by 6 bases and 3 bases, with 13 bases remaining between them. Germline loops: CDR1 SEHNR, CDR2 FQNEAQ (reference sequence). CDR3 length: 14 amino acids. The CDR3 spells CASSGWADTDTQYF. CDR3 sequence (DNA): TGTGCCAGCAGTGGATGGGCAGATACAGATACGCAGTATTTT.

The chain couples TRBV4-1 to TRBJ2-3, with 14 bases identical to TRBD2. V shed 1 base and J 3 bases; nucleotides not matched to a gene: 9. Germline CDR1 and CDR2: MGHRA and YSYEKL. This CDR3 has 19 amino acids. Here the CDR3 DNA reads TGCGCCAGCAGCCAAGTATATGGGACTAGCGGGGGTAGAACAGATACGCAGTATTTT. Its protein is CASSQVYGTSGGRTDTQYF.

This chain links TRBV18 with TRBJ2-5, with unresolved D. CDR1 is KGHSH and CDR2 is LQKENI in the germline V gene. This CDR3 is built from 14 residues. Trimming left V 3 bases short and J 1 base short, with 9 bases between. CDR3 coding DNA: TGTGCCAGCTCACCTTCTTTCGGCCAAGAGACCCAGTACTTC. Its protein product is CASSPSFGQETQYF.

The V gene is TRBV30, the J gene TRBJ1-5; D ambiguous. The CDR3 runs 12 residues. Trimming shortened V by 8 bases and J by 7 bases, and 15 bases separated the two germline ends. Looked up from germline, CDR1 is GTSNPN and CDR2 is SVGIG (reference sequence). The CDR3 DNA reads TGTGCCGGGAACAGACACGGACAGCCCCAGCATTTT. As protein: CAGNRHGQPQHF.

V is TRBV7-3 and J is TRBJ2-7; tentative D call: TRBD2 (7 bases). V lost 1 base and J 7 bases, leaving 20 bases between the germline ends. CDR1 and CDR2 (germline): SGHTA, FQGTGA. The length of the CDR3 is 16 residues. In DNA form, the CDR3 reads TGTGCCAGCAGCTTAAAGGGGGGGAGCGCCGGCGGGGAGCAGTACTTC. It codes for CASSLKGGSAGGEQYF.

V gene TRBV5-1 combines with J gene TRBJ2-5, with 8 bases fitting TRBD2. Trimming took 1 base from V and 5 from J; bases not matched to a gene: 4. The germline gives CDR1 SGHRS, CDR2 YFSETQ. The CDR3 spans 14 residues. This CDR3 reads CASSLKLAGETQYF. CDR3 bases: TGCGCCAGCAGCTTGAAGTTAGCGGGGGAGACCCAGTACTTC.

The V and J genes are TRBV15 and TRBJ2-7; D perhaps matches TRBD2 (7 bases). This CDR3 has 14 residues. Between the trimmed V and J ends, which lost 6 bases and 2 bases, there was a span of 14 bases. CDR1 is LNHNV and CDR2 is YYDKDF in the germline V gene (reference sequence). The DNA for the CDR3 is TGTGCCACCAGTCGGGGAGGGGGTGCCTACGAGCAGTACTTC. This translates into CATSRGGGAYEQYF.

This chain connects TRBV4-2 to TRBJ2-1; tentatively, D is TRBD1 (5 bases). CDR3 length: 17 residues. Per germline, CDR1 LGHNA and CDR2 YNFKEQ. Trimming stripped 2 bases from V and 5 bases from J, with 19 bases between. CDR3 DNA: TGTGCCAGCAGCCAATACTTCGGTTCGGCAGGGCACAATGAGCAGTTCTTC. It codes for CASSQYFGSAGHNEQFF.

This chain links TRBV5-1 with TRBJ2-1; TRBD2 agrees at 8 bases. This CDR3 contains 16 residues. The germline V gene has CDR1 SGHRS and CDR2 YFSETQ. The J segment lost 4 bases and the V segment lost 0 bases, leaving 6 bases of the junction unmatched. The CDR3 reads CASSLGITSGYNEQFF. CDR3 nucleotide sequence: TGCGCCAGCAGCTTGGGGATAACTAGCGGTTACAATGAGCAGTTCTTC. The whole variable domain, filled in from reference TRBV5-1 and TRBJ2-1, reads KAGVTQTPRYLIKTRGQQVTLSCSPISGHRSVSWYQQTPGQGLQFLFEYFSETQRNKGNFPGRFSGRQFSNSRSEMNVSTLELGDSALYLCASSLGITSGYNEQFFGPGTRLTVL.

The chain employs TRBV7-2 and TRBJ1-5; the match to TRBD1 covers 11 bases. CDR1 and CDR2 (germline): SGHTA, FQGNSA. This CDR3 is built from 14 residues. With V trimmed by 6 bases and J by 5 bases, 3 bases remained unmatched. The CDR3: CASRDRGLDQPQHF. The CDR3 DNA reads as TGTGCCAGCAGGGACAGGGGGCTCGATCAGCCCCAGCATTTT.

This clone was detected a few times. The CDR3 sequence: CASTTGTLQTQYF. The CDR3 DNA sequence: TGTGCCAGCACCACAGGGACATTGCAGACCCAGTACTTC. This chain connects TRBV5-5 to TRBJ2-5; D may be TRBD1 (6 bases). The length of the CDR3 is 13 residues. CDR1 is SGHKS, CDR2 YYEKEE, per germline (reference sequence). Between the trimmed V and J ends, which lost 6 bases and 6 bases, there was a span of 15 bases.

The chain joins TRBV18 to TRBJ2-5, with 9 bases identical to TRBD2. With the DNA end fitting TRBJ2-7 better, the J assignment may be wrong. The CDR3 consists of 18 residues. The germline V gene encodes CDR1 KGHSH and CDR2 LQKENI. The DNA of the CDR3 is TGTGCCAGCTCCCCTGACAGGGTTGGTAGCGGGAGCTCCTACGAGCAGTACTTC. Protein sequence: CASSPDRVGSGSSYEQYF.

In its sample, this clone was seen once. V usage is TRBV19 and J usage is TRBJ1-6; D not certain. Germline V CDR1 and CDR2: LNHDA, SQIVND (reference sequence). V lost 3 bases, J lost 9 bases, and 12 bases lay in between. The CDR3 runs to 14 residues. The CDR3 reads CASSMWGEGSPLHF. The CDR3 nucleotides read TGTGCCAGTAGTATGTGGGGAGAAGGTTCACCCCTCCACTTT.

The rearrangement uses TRBV5-1 and TRBJ1-2, with 8 bases lining up with TRBD1. Germline CDR1 reads SGHRS; CDR2 reads YFSETQ. The CDR3 is 15 residues long. Unmatched junction bases numbered 4, after V lost 2 bases and J lost 1 base. Here the CDR3 DNA reads TGCGCCAGCAGCTTAGGACAGGGCAGTAACTATGGCTACACCTTC. Its translation: CASSLGQGSNYGYTF.

This clone was seen once. The chain couples TRBV28 to TRBJ1-4, with 7 bases matching TRBD1. The CDR3 length is 16 residues. V trimming: 4 bases; J trimming: 0 bases; junction bases outside the gene matches: 5. Germline assignment: CDR1 MDHEN and CDR2 SYDVKM. CDR3 bases: TGTGCCAGCAGTTCCGGACAGGCTACAACTAATGAAAAACTGTTTTTT. Translation gives CASSSGQATTNEKLFF.

This clone turned up a few times. This chain connects TRBV6-5 to TRBJ1-5, with 8 nucleotides matching TRBD1. V shed 0 bases, J shed 7 bases, and the junction held 2 bases outside the gene matches. The CDR3 is 14 amino acids. CDR1 and CDR2 (germline): MNHEY, SVGAGI. The CDR3 bases are TGTGCCAGCAGTTACTCGACAGGGGACCAGCCCCAGCATTTT. It yields the protein CASSYSTGDQPQHF.

This clone showed up just once. The chain couples TRBV7-8 to TRBJ2-5; 9 bases line up with TRBD1. The tail of the sequence fits TRBJ2-7 better, so the J call may be wrong. The CDR3 extends over 16 amino acids. The germline V gene has CDR1 SGHVS and CDR2 FQNEAQ. CDR3 DNA sequence: TGTGCCAGCAGCTTAGTGTCGGGACAGGGTAATGACGAGCAGTACTTC. As protein: CASSLVSGQGNDEQYF.

The chain couples TRBV6-1 to TRBJ1-1, with D maybe TRBD1 (6 bases). The CDR3 runs to 15 residues. V was pared by 4 bases and J by 3 bases, with 15 bases between. Germline V gives CDR1 MNHNS, CDR2 SASEGT. CDR3 amino acids: CASSGGSAGDTEAFF. CDR3 bases: TGTGCCAGCAGTGGGGGATCAGCAGGGGACACTGAAGCTTTCTTT.

A few counts support this clone. This chain joins TRBV6-6 and TRBJ1-1; 10 bases agree with TRBD1. Losses at the gene ends were 6 bases for V and 4 bases for J; bases not matched to a gene: 5. Germline V gene data show CDR1 as MNHNY and CDR2 as SVGAGI (reference sequence). The CDR3 is made up of 14 amino acids. CDR3 coding DNA: TGTGCCAGCAGAACGGGACAGGGGACCACTGAAGCTTTCTTT. This translates into CASRTGQGTTEAFF.

The genes are TRBV19 and TRBJ2-1, with 8 bases fitting TRBD2. There are 14 residues in the CDR3. Trimming at V came to 1 base and at J to 9 bases, leaving 5 bases not matched to a gene. The germline V gene has CDR1 LNHDA and CDR2 SQIVND (reference sequence). The CDR3 sequence is CASSIGRGAIEQFF. CDR3 sequence (DNA): TGTGCCAGTAGTATAGGGCGGGGGGCAATTGAGCAGTTCTTC.

The rearrangement joins TRBV4-1 to TRBJ1-4; the match to TRBD1 covers 10 bases. The V and J ends lost 0 bases and 8 bases, in that order; junction bases with no gene match: 6. The CDR3 has 16 amino acids. The germline V gene has CDR1 MGHRA and CDR2 YSYEKL. The CDR3 DNA follows: TGCGCCAGCAGCCAAGATAGGGACAGGGGTAGGGAAAAACTGTTTTTT. Its translation: CASSQDRDRGREKLFF.

The CDR3 nucleotides are TGTGCCAGCAGCAGAGCCCGGGGTGAAAAACTGTTTTTT. This encodes CASSRARGEKLFF. The chain links TRBV7-3 to TRBJ1-4; D gene ambiguous. CDR3 length: 13 amino acids. Germline CDR1 SGHTA, CDR2 FQGTGA. Trimming removed 5 bases at V and 7 bases at J, with 11 bases between.

V usage is TRBV10-2 and J usage is TRBJ1-6; D is unresolved. The V and J ends lost 4 bases and 2 bases respectively, with 6 bases between them. This CDR3 comprises 14 residues. Germline CDR1 is WSHSY and CDR2 is SAAADI. CDR3 in amino acids: CASSGGAYNSPLHF. The DNA for the CDR3 is TGCGCCAGCAGTGGCGGCGCCTATAATTCACCCCTCCACTTT.